Below are 12 T cell receptor beta chains sequenced from a single sample in a study of tumor and adjacent non-tumor tissue in lung cancer. The library came from three nested PCR rounds adapted from ARM-PCR protocols. Each CDR3 protein gets one entry after TCRdb re-called the multiplex PCR reads with MiXCR. Among roughly 70,000 distinct CDR3 sequences listed, around 70% were seen once. RNA was extracted from bulk tissue without any cell sorting. The normal lung tissue was taken more than 3 cm from the tumor edge. Input material: distant non-tumor lung tissue. These receptors all stem from a woman between 45 and 65 years old with non-small cell lung cancer.

With regard to this clonotype: The junction departs from germline at one end; a sequencing error may be responsible. CDR3 region: CVSTRGDQPQHF. The CDR3 nucleotides read TGTGTCAGCACTCGGGGGGATCAGCCCCAGCATTTT. The chain links TRBV12-3 or TRBV12-4 to TRBJ1-5; D possibly corresponds to TRBD1 (5 bases). CDR3 length: 12 residues.

About this clonotype itself: The conserved final phenylalanine or tryptophan is absent from the CDR3, which likely points to a read error. This sequence joins TRBV10-3 and TRBJ1-2; perhaps TRBD1 as D (5 bases). The length of the CDR3 is 13 residues. Germline values: CDR1 ENHRY, CDR2 SYGVKD. DNA for the CDR3: TGTCCCATCAGTGAGGGGCAAGACTATGGCTACACCCTC. Its translation is CPISEGQDYGYTL.

Turning to this clonotype: The junction and the germline gene differ at one end; a read error may be behind it. The chain couples TRBV7-2 to TRBJ2-1; no clear D. There are 13 residues in the CDR3. The germline gives CDR1 SGHTA, CDR2 FQGNSA. CDR3 sequence reads: CANSLGPDNEQFF. The CDR3 nucleotides are TGTGCCAACAGCTTAGGGCCCGACAATGAGCAGTTCTTC. The whole variable domain, remainder taken from reference TRBV7-2 and TRBJ2-1, is GAGVSQSPSNKVTEKGKDVELRCDPISGHTALYWYRQSLGQGLEFLIYFQGNSAPDKSGLPSDRFSAERTGGSVSTLTIQRTQQEDSAVYLCANSLGPDNEQFFGPGTRLTVL.

J is TRBJ2-7 and V is TRBV28; D unclear. V lost 7 bases and J 7 bases, leaving 14 bases between the germline ends. Germline assignment: CDR1 MDHEN and CDR2 SYDVKM. The CDR3 consists of 12 residues. The DNA of the CDR3 is TGTGCCAGCATCCATGGTGTGTATGAGCAGTACTTC. Translating gives CASIHGVYEQYF.

The V call is TRBV29-1, the J call TRBJ2-5; 8 bases are shared with TRBD2. CDR3 size: 16 residues. Trimming took 4 bases from V and 7 from J; bases not matched to a gene: 17. The germline V gene encodes CDR1 SQVTM and CDR2 ANQGSEA. CDR3 amino acids: CSVAVNIGRAVGTQYF. The DNA of the CDR3 is TGCAGCGTTGCGGTCAATATCGGGAGGGCTGTGGGGACCCAGTACTTC.

About this clonotype itself: Since a much larger clone is just one base distant, this may be a read error. The chain is built from TRBV20-1 and TRBJ2-1; 10 bases line up with TRBD2. The CDR3 runs 15 residues. Per the germline V gene, CDR1 is DFQATT and CDR2 is SNEGSKA (reference sequence). The CDR3 DNA is TGCAATGCTAGAGATTGGAGCGGGAGGGGTAATGAGCAGTTCTTC. Protein: CNARDWSGRGNEQFF.

This clonotype was found a few times. The chain is built from TRBV14 and TRBJ1-1; tentatively, D is TRBD1 (5 bases). The CDR3 contains 13 residues. Germline values: CDR1 SGHDN, CDR2 FVKESK. Trimming took off 1 base at V and 4 bases at J, with 7 bases between the two ends. The CDR3 loop reads CASSQVGGTEAFF. In DNA form, the CDR3 reads TGTGCCAGCAGCCAAGTCGGGGGCACTGAAGCTTTCTTT.

V is TRBV10-3 and J is TRBJ2-2; TRBD2 matches at 8 bases. Germline V lookup: CDR1 ENHRY, CDR2 SYGVKD. The CDR3 has 14 residues. The CDR3 DNA sequence: TGTGTTATCAGAGGTAGCGGGGACACCGGGGAGCTGTTTTTT. This gives the protein CVIRGSGDTGELFF.

As for this clonotype: The junction and the germline gene differ at one end; a read error may be behind it. The chain joins TRBV6-2 or TRBV6-3 to TRBJ1-2, with 8 nucleotides matching TRBD1. The CDR3 loop spans 14 amino acids. CDR1 is MNHEY and CDR2 is SVGEGT in the germline V gene. For the CDR3, the DNA is TGTGCCAGCAGCCACGGACAGGGTCAGGATGGCTGCACCTTC. Its translation: CASSHGQGQDGCTF.

This chain uses TRBV7-2 with TRBJ2-7; TRBD2 aligns across 9 bases. CDR3 length: 17 amino acids. The germline V gene encodes CDR1 SGHTA and CDR2 FQGNSA. With V trimmed by 0 bases and J by 5 bases, 11 bases remained unmatched. CDR3 residues: CASSLAMIAGGRDEQYF. The CDR3 DNA reads TGTGCCAGCAGCTTAGCTATGATCGCGGGAGGGCGTGACGAGCAGTACTTC.

The chain joins TRBV29-1 to TRBJ2-6; perhaps TRBD1 as D (5 bases). V was pared by 4 bases and J by 12 bases, with 22 bases between. The CDR3 covers 15 residues. Germline V gene data show CDR1 as SQVTM and CDR2 as ANQGSEA. The CDR3 here is CSVVAASSGAIVLTF. In nucleotides, the CDR3 is TGCAGCGTTGTTGCAGCGAGCTCTGGGGCTATCGTCCTGACTTTC.

By frequency in the sample, this clonotype is medium-sized. The genes are TRBV11-2 and TRBJ2-1; D is perhaps TRBD2 (6 bases). CDR1 SGHAT and CDR2 FQNNGV come from the germline V gene. The CDR3 is 15 amino acids. Trimming removed 3 bases at V and 2 bases at J, with 11 bases between. The CDR3 loop reads CASSFVADAYNEQFF. The CDR3 nucleotides read TGTGCCAGCAGCTTCGTAGCGGACGCCTACAATGAGCAGTTCTTC.